Below, 10 T cell receptor beta chains from the same sample are listed, as sequenced in a study of CXCR3-negative and CXCR3-positive naive CD8 T cells. Study results and limitations: Hydrophobicity of TRB CDR3s was greater in CXCR3-positive naive cells than in CXCR3-negative naive cells.

These TCRs' antigens remain unknown. cDNA libraries for TRB were generated by 5' RACE incorporating UMI labels. No DNA is given; TCRdb re-called the 5' RACE reads and lists each CDR3 protein once. The sample holds fewer than 140,000 distinct CDR3 sequences. Sample: naive CXCR3+ CD8+ T cells from blood. Subset denoted: CD45RO-CCR7+CD27+CD95- naive CD8+ T cells expressing CXCR3 (TNR3+). All receptors come from a human donor in good health. Some clones in this sample may be carry-over from other donors' samples.

The chain employs TRBV2 and TRBJ2-2; TCRdb returns TRBD2, unconfirmable since there is no DNA. Germline CDR1 SNHLY, CDR2 FYNNEI. This CDR3 comprises 18 residues. The CDR3 region is CASNGLSPLAGNTGELFF.

The rearrangement links TRBV7-9 to TRBJ2-1. Germline V gene lookup returns CDR1 SEHNR and CDR2 FQNEAQ (reference sequence). This CDR3 has 12 residues. The CDR3 loop reads CASSVVSNEQLF.

V usage is TRBV4-1 and J usage is TRBJ2-4. Per germline, CDR1 MGHRA and CDR2 YSYEKL. This CDR3 comprises 13 residues. The CDR3 is CASSQELGDIQYF.

This rearrangement joins TRBV30 to TRBJ2-3. CDR3 size: 14 residues. Germline CDR1 and CDR2: GTSNPN and SVGIG (reference sequence). The CDR3 here is CAWSFLPRTDTQYF. Looking up the rest from reference TRBV30 and TRBJ2-3 gives the full variable domain: SQTIHQWPATLVQPVGSPLSLECTVEGTSNPNLYWYRQAAGRGLQLLFYSVGIGQISSEVPQNLSASRPQDRQFILSSKKLLLSDSGFYLCAWSFLPRTDTQYFGPGTRLTVL.

J is TRBJ1-1 and V is TRBV3-1. Germline V lookup: CDR1 LGHDT, CDR2 YNNKEL (reference sequence). The CDR3 runs to 15 residues. The CDR3 is CASSQDGEGGAEAFF.

The chain uses TRBV6-5 and TRBJ2-1; TCRdb designates TRBD1, a call that cannot be tested without DNA. CDR1 and CDR2 from the germline V gene are MNHEY and SVGAGI. CDR3 length: 14 residues. The CDR3 protein is CASSGAGGPNEQFF.

The rearrangement joins TRBV27 to TRBJ2-7; the D gene TCRdb calls, TRBD2, cannot be checked with no DNA. This CDR3 has 13 amino acids. Looked up from germline, CDR1 is MNHEY and CDR2 is SMNVEV (reference sequence). The CDR3 spells CASSSLLSYEQYF.

This sequence joins TRBV4-3 and TRBJ2-4; lacking DNA, the TRBD1 call made by TCRdb goes unchecked. Germline V gene data show CDR1 as LGHNA and CDR2 as YSLEER. CDR3 length: 14 amino acids. CDR3 amino acids: CASSQDIAGTREYF.

The rearrangement uses TRBV29-1 and TRBJ2-7; TCRdb outputs TRBD1, but without DNA this stays unchecked. This CDR3 is built from 12 residues. Germline CDR1 is SQVTM and CDR2 is ANQGSEA. CDR3 sequence: CSAIRTDNEQYF.

Here the CDR3 reads CATSRDWTGTAKNIQYF. This sequence joins TRBV15 and TRBJ2-4; without DNA, the TCRdb call of TRBD1 cannot be checked. The CDR3 sequence is 17 residues long. Germline V gene lookup returns CDR1 LNHNV and CDR2 YYDKDF (reference sequence).